This T cell receptor (beta chain) was retrieved from a study of control samples from healthy donors and cancer patients (TCRdb year 2020). This clone has just one count. Its antigen is currently not known. Within one base of it there is no much larger clone, and no base qualities were kept. Libraries were constructed by the immunoSEQ multiplex PCR assay. This is the immuneACCESS table as TCRdb keeps it, with only in-frame sequences that have V and J called. A part of the clones is gone; compared with another copy, unresolved V genes explain less than half, and the rest is unexplained. The table for this sample lists 150,000 to 200,000 clones; more than 90% of them were counted only once. Clones ranked in the top ten supply 2% of the sample. V is trimmed back by 4 bases and J by 8 bases, and the junction contains 17 bases that no gene match accounts for. Taken from the germline V gene, the CDR1 and CDR2 loops are SGHRS and YFSETQ. The CDR3, from cysteine to phenylalanine, totals 16 residues. CDR3 DNA is the only sequence kept; it has 48 bases, read in frame from the first base.

The V gene is TRBV5-1 and the J gene is TRBJ1-1, with 7 junctional bases fitting TRBD1. Sequencing was carried out using blood. The sequence was obtained from a woman aged 40 to 49 in good health. The CDR3 reads as follows: CASSTGTVGAQGEAFF. The DNA is as follows: TGCGCCAGCAGCACCGGGACAGTGGGGGCCCAGGGAGAAGCTTTCTTT.